The rows below give T cell receptor beta chains drawn from one sample of a study of cytomegalovirus exposure and HLA in healthy donors. Assay: immunoSEQ multiplex PCR; the TCRdb copy retains only in-frame clones and omits some. The sample has some 130,000 clones; 65% to 90% are singletons. Sequenced: PBMCs. The receptors come from a man between 50 and 59 years old in good health and CMV-seronegative. CDR3s include the opening cysteine and the closing phenylalanine or tryptophan. A D gene is named only where the DNA matches it firmly. Expanded clones get a size class; other rows say once, few or many, or leave the size out.

v_gene,abundance,len,j_gene,d_gene,CDR3nt,CDR3aa
TRBV19,NA,15,TRBJ1-1,NA,TGTGCCAGTAGTATAGCGATGGGGCTGAACACTGAAGCTTTCTTT,CASSIAMGLNTEAFF
TRBV19,NA,15,TRBJ1-5,NA,TGTGCCAGTAGTATACCGCCGACAGGAGGCCAGCCCCAGCATTTT,CASSIPPTGGQPQHF
TRBV27,NA,14,TRBJ1-2,NA,TGTGCCAGCAGTTTAACACAGACAGCCTATGGCTACACCTTC,CASSLTQTAYGYTF
TRBV19,few,14,TRBJ1-5,NA,TGTGCCAGTAGTATAGTGGGAGGGCCTCAGCCCCAGCATTTT,CASSIVGGPQPQHF
TRBV5-5,NA,15,TRBJ1-2,TRBD1,TGTGCCAGCAGATTAACGGACAGGGGAAACTATGGCTACACCTTC,CASRLTDRGNYGYTF
TRBV27,NA,15,TRBJ1-1,NA,TGTGCCAGCAGTTTATCCCCGGGATTTAACACTGAAGCTTTCTTT,CASSLSPGFNTEAFF
TRBV9,NA,16,TRBJ2-5,TRBD2,TGTGCCAGCAGCGTAGCCTTAGCGGGGCGACAAGAGACCCAGTACTTC,CASSVALAGRQETQYF
TRBV27,NA,13,TRBJ1-5,NA,TGTGCCAGCAGTTTTGGAGGGAATCAGCCCCAGCATTTT,CASSFGGNQPQHF
TRBV5-6,NA,16,TRBJ2-5,TRBD1,TGTGCCAGCAGCTTGGTAGGACAGGGGGCGAGGGAGACCCAGTACTTC,CASSLVGQGARETQYF
TRBV6-1,many,16,TRBJ1-1,TRBD1,TGTGCCAGCAGTGAACAGGCAGGGGGCGTGAACACTGAAGCTTTCTTT,CASSEQAGGVNTEAFF
TRBV5-6,NA,13,TRBJ1-2,NA,TGTGCCAGCAGCTTGGAGGGACTATATGGCTACACCTTC,CASSLEGLYGYTF
TRBV15,NA,14,TRBJ2-5,NA,TGTGCCACCAGTAAGCCCGGGGGGCCCGGGACCCAGTACTTC,CATSKPGGPGTQYF